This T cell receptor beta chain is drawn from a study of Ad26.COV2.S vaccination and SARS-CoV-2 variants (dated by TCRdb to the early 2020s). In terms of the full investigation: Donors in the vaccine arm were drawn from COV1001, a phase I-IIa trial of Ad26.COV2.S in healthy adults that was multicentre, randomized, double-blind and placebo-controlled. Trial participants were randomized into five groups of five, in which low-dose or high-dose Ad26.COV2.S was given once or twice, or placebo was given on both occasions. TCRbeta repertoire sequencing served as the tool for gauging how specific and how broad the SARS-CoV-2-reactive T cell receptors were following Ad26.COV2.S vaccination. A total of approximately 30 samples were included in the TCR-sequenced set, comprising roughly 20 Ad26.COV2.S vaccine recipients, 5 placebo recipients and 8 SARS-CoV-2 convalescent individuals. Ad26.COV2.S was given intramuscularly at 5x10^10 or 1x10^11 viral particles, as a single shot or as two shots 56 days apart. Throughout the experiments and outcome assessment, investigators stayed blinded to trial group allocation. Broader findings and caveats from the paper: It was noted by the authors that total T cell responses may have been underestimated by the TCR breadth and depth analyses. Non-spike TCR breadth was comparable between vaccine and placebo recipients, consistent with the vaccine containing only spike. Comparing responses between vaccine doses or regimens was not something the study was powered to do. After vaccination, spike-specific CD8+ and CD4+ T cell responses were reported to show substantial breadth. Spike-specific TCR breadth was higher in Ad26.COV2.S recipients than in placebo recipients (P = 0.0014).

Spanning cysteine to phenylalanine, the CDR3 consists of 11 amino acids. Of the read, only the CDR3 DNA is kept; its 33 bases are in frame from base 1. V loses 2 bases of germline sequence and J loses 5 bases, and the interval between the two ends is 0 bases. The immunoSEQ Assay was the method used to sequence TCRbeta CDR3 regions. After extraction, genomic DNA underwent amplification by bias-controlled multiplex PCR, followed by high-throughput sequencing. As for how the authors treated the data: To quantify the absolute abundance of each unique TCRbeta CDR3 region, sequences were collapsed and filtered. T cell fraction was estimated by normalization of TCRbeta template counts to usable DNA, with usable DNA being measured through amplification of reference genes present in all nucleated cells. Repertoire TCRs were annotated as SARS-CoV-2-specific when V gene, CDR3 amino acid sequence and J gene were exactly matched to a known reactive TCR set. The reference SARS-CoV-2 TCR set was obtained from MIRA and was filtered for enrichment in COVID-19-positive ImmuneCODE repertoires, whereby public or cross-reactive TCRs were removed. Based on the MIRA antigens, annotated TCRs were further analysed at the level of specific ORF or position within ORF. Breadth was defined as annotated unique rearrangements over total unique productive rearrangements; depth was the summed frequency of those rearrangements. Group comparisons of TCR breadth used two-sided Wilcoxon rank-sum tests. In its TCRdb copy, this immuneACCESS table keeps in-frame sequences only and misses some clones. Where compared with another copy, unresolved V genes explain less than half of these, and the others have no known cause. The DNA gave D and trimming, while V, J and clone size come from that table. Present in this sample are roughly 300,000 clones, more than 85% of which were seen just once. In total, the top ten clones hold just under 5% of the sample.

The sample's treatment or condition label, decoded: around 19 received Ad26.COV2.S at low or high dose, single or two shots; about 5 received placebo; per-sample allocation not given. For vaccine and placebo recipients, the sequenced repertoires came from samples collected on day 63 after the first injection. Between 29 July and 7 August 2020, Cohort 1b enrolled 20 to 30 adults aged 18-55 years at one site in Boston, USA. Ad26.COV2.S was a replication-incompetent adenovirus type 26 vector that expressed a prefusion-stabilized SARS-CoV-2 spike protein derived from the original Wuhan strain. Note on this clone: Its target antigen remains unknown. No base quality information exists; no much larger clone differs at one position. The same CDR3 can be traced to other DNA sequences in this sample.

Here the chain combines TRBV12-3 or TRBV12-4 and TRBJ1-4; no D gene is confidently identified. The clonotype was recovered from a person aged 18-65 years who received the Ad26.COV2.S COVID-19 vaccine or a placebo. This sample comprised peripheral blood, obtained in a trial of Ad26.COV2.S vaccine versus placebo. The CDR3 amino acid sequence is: CASSLNEKLFF. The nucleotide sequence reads TGTGCCAGCAGTTTAAATGAAAAACTGTTTTTT.